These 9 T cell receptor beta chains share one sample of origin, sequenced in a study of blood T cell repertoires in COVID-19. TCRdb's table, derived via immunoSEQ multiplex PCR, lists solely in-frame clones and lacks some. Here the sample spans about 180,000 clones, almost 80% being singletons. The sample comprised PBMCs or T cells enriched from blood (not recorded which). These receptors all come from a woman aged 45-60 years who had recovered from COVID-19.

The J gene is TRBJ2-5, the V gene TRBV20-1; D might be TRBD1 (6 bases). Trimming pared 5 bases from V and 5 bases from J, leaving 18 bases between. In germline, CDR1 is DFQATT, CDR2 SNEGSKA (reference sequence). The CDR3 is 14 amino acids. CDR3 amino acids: CSARGSDRPETQYF. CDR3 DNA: TGCAGTGCTCGTGGGAGCGACAGGCCGGAGACCCAGTACTTC.

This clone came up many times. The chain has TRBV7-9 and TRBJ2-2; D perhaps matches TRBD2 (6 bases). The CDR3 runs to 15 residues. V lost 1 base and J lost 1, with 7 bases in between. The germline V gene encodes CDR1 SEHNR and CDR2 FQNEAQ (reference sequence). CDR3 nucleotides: TGTGCCAGCAGCTTAGGACTAGAGAACACCGGGGAGCTGTTTTTT. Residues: CASSLGLENTGELFF.

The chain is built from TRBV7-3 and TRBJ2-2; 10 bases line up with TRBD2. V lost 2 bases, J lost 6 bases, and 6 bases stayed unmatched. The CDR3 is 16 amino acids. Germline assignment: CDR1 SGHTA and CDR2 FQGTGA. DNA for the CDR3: TGTGCCAGCAGCTTACCAGCGGGAGGGCGTGCCGGGGAGCTGTTTTTT. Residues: CASSLPAGGRAGELFF.

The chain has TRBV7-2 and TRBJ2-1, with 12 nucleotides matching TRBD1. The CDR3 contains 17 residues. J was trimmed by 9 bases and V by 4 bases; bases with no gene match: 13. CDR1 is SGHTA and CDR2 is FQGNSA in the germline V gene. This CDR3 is CASSSRPGTGGYGEQFF. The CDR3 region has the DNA TGTGCCAGCAGCTCACGCCCCGGGACAGGGGGCTATGGTGAGCAGTTCTTC.

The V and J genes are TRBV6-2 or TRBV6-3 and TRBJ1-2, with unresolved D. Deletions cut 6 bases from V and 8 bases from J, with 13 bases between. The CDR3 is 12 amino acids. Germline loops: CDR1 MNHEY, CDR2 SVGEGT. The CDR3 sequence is CASSEGGIGYTF. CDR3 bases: TGTGCCAGCAGCGAGGGAGGGATCGGCTACACCTTC.

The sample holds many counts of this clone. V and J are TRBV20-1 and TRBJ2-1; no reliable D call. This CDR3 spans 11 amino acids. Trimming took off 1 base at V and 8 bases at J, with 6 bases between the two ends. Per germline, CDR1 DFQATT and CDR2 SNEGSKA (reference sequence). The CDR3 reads CSARGRDEQFF. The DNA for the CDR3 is TGCAGTGCTAGAGGACGGGATGAGCAGTTCTTC.

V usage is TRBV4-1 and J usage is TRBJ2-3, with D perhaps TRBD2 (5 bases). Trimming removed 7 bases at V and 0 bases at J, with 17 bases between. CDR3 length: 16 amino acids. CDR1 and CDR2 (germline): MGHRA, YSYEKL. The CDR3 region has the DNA TGCGCCAGCACCCCGGGATACCGAGGGAGCACAGATACGCAGTATTTT. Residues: CASTPGYRGSTDTQYF.

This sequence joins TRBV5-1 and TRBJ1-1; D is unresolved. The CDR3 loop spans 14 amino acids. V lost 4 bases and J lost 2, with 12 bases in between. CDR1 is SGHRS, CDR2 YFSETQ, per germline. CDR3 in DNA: TGCGCCAGCAGCACACAGCAACCAAACACTGAAGCTTTCTTT. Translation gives CASSTQQPNTEAFF.

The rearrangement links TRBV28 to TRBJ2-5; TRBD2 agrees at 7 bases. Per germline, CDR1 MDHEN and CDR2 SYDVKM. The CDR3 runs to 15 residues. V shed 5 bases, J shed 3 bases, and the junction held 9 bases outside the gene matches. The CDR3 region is CASSKVWREKETQYF. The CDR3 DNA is TGTGCCAGCAGTAAAGTATGGCGGGAGAAAGAGACCCAGTACTTC.